The rows below give T cell receptor beta chains drawn from one sample of a study of patients and donors after allogeneic stem cell transplantation. TCRdb re-called the RT-PCR reads through MiXCR, storing one row per CDR3 protein. The sample includes fewer than 500,000 distinct CDR3 sequences, roughly 16% seen only once; the top ten take less than 8%. Sequenced input: blood, either unsorted or a sorted T cell fraction (not recorded which). These receptor sequences come from a human donor who was either an allogeneic HSCT recipient or a stem cell or donor lymphocyte infusion donor (not recorded which). It is not recorded whose cells these are; they may come from a transplant donor. Both conserved end residues are part of each CDR3. The order of the fields is J gene, clone size, D gene, V gene, CDR3 protein, CDR3 DNA. A D gene is named only where the DNA matches it firmly. For some rows the clone size is stated as once, few or many, or as a class when expanded; others skip it.

TRBJ1-6 . TRBD1 TRBV4-1 CASSLIGDSYSPLHF TGCGCCAGCAGCCTCATTGGGGACAGCTATTCACCCCTCCACTTT
TRBJ2-1 . . TRBV7-9 CASSLDGIAYNEQFF TGTGCCAGCAGCTTAGACGGGATAGCTTACAATGAGCAGTTCTTC
TRBJ2-4 . . TRBV28 CASSPPGANQNIQYF TGTGCCAGCAGTCCACCGGGGGCAAACCAAAACATTCAGTACTTC
TRBJ1-6 few TRBD1 TRBV7-2 CASSLEDRVHNSPLHF TGTGCCAGCAGCTTGGAGGACAGGGTACACAATTCACCCCTCCACTTT
TRBJ2-7 many TRBD2 TRBV5-1 CASSISGTSTYEQYF TGCGCCAGCAGCATCTCCGGGACTAGTACCTACGAGCAGTACTTC
TRBJ2-3 . TRBD2 TRBV20-1 CSARPRLAGTDTQYF TGCAGTGCTAGACCCCGACTAGCGGGGACAGATACGCAGTATTTT
TRBJ1-4 many . TRBV12-3/TRBV12-4 CASRIRDGAEKLFF TGTGCCAGCCGTATTCGCGATGGCGCGGAAAAACTGTTTTTT
TRBJ2-7 many . TRBV12-3/TRBV12-4 CASSLKRAGEQYF TGTGCCAGCAGTTTAAAAAGGGCTGGCGAGCAGTACTTC
TRBJ2-3 few TRBD2 TRBV20-1 CSASLAGVRSTDTQYF TGCAGTGCTAGCCTAGCGGGAGTAAGGAGCACAGATACGCAGTATTTT
TRBJ2-3 . TRBD2 TRBV5-8 CASSAGLAGGYTDTQYF TGTGCCAGCAGCGCGGGACTAGCGGGAGGGTACACAGATACGCAGTATTTT
TRBJ2-1 few . TRBV14 CASSQDTRGEQFF TGTGCCAGCAGCCAAGATACGCGGGGCGAGCAGTTCTTC
TRBJ1-6 . . TRBV4-1 CASSQQGSAPLHF TGCGCCAGCAGCCAACAAGGGTCGGCACCCCTCCACTTT
TRBJ2-3 . . TRBV30 CAWGEGQLTDTQYF TGTGCCTGGGGGGAGGGACAGCTCACAGATACGCAGTATTTT
TRBJ2-1 few TRBD2 TRBV12-3/TRBV12-4 CASSSRTSGRGYNEQFF TGTGCCAGCAGTTCCAGGACTAGCGGGAGAGGGTACAATGAGCAGTTCTTC
TRBJ2-2 . . TRBV7-9 CASSQTRYTGELFF TGTGCCAGCAGCCAGACACGCTACACCGGGGAGCTGTTTTTT
TRBJ2-7 . . TRBV11-2 CASATYLSYEQYF TGTGCCAGCGCCACTTATCTTTCCTACGAGCAGTACTTC
TRBJ2-7 . TRBD1 TRBV5-1 CASSTQGGTYEQYF TGCGCCAGCAGCACACAGGGGGGAACCTACGAGCAGTACTTC
TRBJ2-2 few . TRBV25-1 CASRNSGTSTGELFF TGTGCCAGCAGGAACTCCGGGACATCCACCGGGGAGCTGTTTTTT
TRBJ2-7 . . TRBV7-2 CASSLDTFYEQYF TGTGCCAGCAGCTTAGACACATTCTACGAGCAGTACTTC
TRBJ2-2 many . TRBV5-1 CASSSQGTGELFF TGTGCCAGCAGTTCTCAGGGAACCGGGGAGCTGTTTTTT
TRBJ1-6 few TRBD1 TRBV3-1 CASSQILRRDRHNSPLHF TGTGCCAGCAGCCAAATACTTCGGCGGGACAGGCATAATTCACCCCTCCACTTT
TRBJ2-3 . . TRBV10-3 CAISLTLTGDTQYF TGTGCCATCAGCCTTACTTTGACGGGAGATACGCAGTATTTT
TRBJ2-5 few . TRBV9 CASSAGAAQETQYF TGTGCCAGCAGCGCGGGGGCAGCCCAAGAGACCCAGTACTTC
TRBJ2-1 . TRBD1 TRBV20-1 CSARTGGLYNEQFF TGCAGTGCTCGGACAGGGGGACTCTACAATGAGCAGTTCTTC